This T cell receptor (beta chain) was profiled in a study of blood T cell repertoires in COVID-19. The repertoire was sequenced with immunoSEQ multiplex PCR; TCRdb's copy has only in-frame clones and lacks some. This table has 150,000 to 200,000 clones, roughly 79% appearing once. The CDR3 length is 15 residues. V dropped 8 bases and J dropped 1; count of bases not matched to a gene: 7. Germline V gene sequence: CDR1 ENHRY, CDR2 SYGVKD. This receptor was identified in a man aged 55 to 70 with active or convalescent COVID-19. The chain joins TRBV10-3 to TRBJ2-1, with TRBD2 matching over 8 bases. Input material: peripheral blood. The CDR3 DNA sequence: TGTGCCATCTCCAACGGGGGGGGGTCCTACAATGAGCAGTTCTTC. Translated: CAISNGGGSYNEQFF.